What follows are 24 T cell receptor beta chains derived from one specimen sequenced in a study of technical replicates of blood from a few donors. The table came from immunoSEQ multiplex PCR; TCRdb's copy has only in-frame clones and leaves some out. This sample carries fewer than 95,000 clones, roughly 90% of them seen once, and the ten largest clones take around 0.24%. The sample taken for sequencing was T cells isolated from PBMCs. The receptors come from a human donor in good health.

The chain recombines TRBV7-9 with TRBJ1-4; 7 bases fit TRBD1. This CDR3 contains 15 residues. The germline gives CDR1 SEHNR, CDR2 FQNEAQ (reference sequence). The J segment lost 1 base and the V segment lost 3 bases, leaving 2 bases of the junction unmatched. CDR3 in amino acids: CASSLGDRTNEKLFF. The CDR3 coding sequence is TGTGCCAGCAGCTTGGGGGACAGAACTAATGAAAAACTGTTTTTT.

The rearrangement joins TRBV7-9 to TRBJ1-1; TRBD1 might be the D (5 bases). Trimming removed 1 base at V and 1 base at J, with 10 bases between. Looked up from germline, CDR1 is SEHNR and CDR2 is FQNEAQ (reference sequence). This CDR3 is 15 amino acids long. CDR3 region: CASSLEGLPNTEAFF. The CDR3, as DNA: TGTGCCAGCAGCTTAGAGGGGTTACCGAACACTGAAGCTTTCTTT.

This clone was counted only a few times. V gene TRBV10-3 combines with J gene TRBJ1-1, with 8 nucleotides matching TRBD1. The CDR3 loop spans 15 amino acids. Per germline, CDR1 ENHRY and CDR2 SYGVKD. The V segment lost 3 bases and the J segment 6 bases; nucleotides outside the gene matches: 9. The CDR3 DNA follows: TGTGCCATCAGTGACATGGACAGGGAGAAGGCTGAAGCTTTCTTT. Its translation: CAISDMDREKAEAFF.

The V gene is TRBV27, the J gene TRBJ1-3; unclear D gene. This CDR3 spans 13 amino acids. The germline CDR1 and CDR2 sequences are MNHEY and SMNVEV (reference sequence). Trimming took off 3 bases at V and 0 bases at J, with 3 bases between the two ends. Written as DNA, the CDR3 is TGTGCCAGCAGTTTGAGCTCTGGAAACACCATATATTTT. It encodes CASSLSSGNTIYF.

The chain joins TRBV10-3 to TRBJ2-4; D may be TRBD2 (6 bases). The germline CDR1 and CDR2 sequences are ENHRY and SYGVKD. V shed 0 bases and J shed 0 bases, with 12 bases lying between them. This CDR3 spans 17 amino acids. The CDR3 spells CAISESGTGLAKNIQYF. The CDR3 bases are TGTGCCATCAGTGAGTCCGGGACTGGTCTAGCCAAAAACATTCAGTACTTC.

CDR3 sequence reads: CASSLGQESEQYF. The DNA for the CDR3 is TGTGCCAGCAGCTTAGGACAGGAGAGCGAGCAGTACTTC. V usage is TRBV11-2 and J usage is TRBJ2-7, with TRBD1 as a possible D gene (6 bases). The CDR3 is made up of 13 amino acids. Trimming pared 1 base from V and 6 bases from J, leaving 10 bases between. In germline, CDR1 is SGHAT, CDR2 FQNNGV.

The CDR3 protein is CASSQDIVNYGYTF. The CDR3 DNA follows: TGCGCCAGCAGCCAAGATATAGTGAACTATGGCTACACCTTC. The chain combines TRBV4-1 with TRBJ1-2; D ambiguous. The CDR3 totals 14 residues. V was trimmed by 0 bases and J by 2 bases, leaving 7 bases between them. Germline lookup yields CDR1 MGHRA and CDR2 YSYEKL.

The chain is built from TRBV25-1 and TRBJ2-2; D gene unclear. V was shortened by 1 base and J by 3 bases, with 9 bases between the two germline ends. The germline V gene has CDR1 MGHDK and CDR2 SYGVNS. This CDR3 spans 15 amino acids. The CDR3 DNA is TGTGCCAGCAGTGAATCGTGGCCCGACACCGGGGAGCTGTTTTTT. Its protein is CASSESWPDTGELFF.

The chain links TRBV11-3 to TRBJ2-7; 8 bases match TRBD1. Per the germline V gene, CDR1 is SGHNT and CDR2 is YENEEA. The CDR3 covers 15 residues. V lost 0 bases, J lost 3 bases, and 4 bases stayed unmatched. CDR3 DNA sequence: TGTGCCAGCAGCTTAGATCAGGGGGCCCACTACGAGCAGTACTTC. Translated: CASSLDQGAHYEQYF.

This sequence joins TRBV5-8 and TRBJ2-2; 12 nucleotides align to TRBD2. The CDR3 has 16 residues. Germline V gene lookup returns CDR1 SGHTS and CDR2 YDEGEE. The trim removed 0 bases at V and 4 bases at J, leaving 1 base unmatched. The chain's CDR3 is CASSLGLAGVTGELFF. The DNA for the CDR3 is TGTGCCAGCAGCTTGGGACTAGCGGGAGTCACCGGGGAGCTGTTTTTT.

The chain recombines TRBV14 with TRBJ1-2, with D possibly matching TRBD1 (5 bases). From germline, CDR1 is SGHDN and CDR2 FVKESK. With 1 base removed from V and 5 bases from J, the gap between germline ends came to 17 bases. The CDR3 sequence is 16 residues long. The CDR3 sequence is CASSQVPFVRDYGYTF. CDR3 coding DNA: TGTGCCAGCAGCCAAGTTCCCTTCGTCAGGGATTATGGCTACACCTTC.

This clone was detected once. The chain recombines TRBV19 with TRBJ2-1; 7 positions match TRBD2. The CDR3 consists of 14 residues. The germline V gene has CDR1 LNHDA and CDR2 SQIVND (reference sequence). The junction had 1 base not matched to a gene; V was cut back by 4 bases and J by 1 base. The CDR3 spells CASSSGRSYNEQFF. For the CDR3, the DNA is TGTGCCAGTAGTAGCGGGAGATCCTACAATGAGCAGTTCTTC.

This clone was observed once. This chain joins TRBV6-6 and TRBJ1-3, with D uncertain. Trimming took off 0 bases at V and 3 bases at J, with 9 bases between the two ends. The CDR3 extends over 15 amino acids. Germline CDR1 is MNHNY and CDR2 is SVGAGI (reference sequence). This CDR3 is CASSYSWASGNTIYF. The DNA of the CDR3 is TGTGCCAGCAGTTACTCTTGGGCCAGTGGAAACACCATATATTTT.

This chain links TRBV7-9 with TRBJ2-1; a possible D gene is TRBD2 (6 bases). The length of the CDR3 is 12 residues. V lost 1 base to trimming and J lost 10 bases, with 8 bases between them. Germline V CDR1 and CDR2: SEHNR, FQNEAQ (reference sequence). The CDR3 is CASSLVAGEQFF. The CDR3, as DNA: TGTGCCAGCAGCTTAGTCGCGGGAGAGCAGTTCTTC.

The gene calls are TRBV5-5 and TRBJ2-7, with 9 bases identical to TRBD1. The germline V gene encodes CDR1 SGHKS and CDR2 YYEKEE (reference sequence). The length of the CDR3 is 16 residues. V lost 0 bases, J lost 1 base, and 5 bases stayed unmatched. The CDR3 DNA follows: TGTGCCAGCAGCTTGGACTGGGACAGGGCTTCCTACGAGCAGTACTTC. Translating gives CASSLDWDRASYEQYF. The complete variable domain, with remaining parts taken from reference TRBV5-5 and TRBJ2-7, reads DAGVTQSPTHLIKTRGQQVTLRCSPISGHKSVSWYQQVLGQGPQFIFQYYEKEERGRGNFPDRFSARQFPNYSSELNVNALLLGDSALYLCASSLDWDRASYEQYFGPGTRLTVT.

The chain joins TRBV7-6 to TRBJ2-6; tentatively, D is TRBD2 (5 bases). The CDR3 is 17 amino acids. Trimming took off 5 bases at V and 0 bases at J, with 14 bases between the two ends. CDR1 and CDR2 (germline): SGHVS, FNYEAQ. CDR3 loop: CASSPGILSSGANVLTF. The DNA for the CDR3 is TGTGCCAGCAGCCCCGGGATCTTAAGCTCTGGGGCCAACGTCCTGACTTTC.

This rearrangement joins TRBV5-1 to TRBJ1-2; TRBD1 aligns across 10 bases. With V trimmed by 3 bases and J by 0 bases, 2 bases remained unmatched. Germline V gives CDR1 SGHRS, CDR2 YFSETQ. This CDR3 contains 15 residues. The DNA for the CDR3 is TGCGCCAGCAGCTCTGGACAGGGGGCTAACTATGGCTACACCTTC. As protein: CASSSGQGANYGYTF.

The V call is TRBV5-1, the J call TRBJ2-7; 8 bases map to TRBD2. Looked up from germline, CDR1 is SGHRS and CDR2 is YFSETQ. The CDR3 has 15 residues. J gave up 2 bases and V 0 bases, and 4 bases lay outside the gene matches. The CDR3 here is CASSLAGLGTYEQYF. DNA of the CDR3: TGCGCCAGCAGCTTGGCGGGACTAGGCACCTACGAGCAGTACTTC.

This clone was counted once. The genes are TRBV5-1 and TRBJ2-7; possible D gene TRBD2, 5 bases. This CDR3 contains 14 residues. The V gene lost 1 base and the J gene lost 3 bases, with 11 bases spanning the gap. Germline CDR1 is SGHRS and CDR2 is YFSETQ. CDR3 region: CASSLSFGDYEQYF. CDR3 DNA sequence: TGCGCCAGCAGCTTGTCGTTCGGGGACTACGAGCAGTACTTC.

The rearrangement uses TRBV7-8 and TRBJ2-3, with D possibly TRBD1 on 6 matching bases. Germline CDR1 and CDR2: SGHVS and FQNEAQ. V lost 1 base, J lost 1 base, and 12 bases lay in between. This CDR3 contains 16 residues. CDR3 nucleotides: TGTGCCAGCAGCTTAGTGGGTCAGGGGCGCACAGATACGCAGTATTTT. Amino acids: CASSLVGQGRTDTQYF.

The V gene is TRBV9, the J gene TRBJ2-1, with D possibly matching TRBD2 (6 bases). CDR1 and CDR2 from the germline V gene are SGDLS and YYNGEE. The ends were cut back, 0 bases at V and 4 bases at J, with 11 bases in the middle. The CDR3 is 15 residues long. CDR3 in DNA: TGTGCCAGCAGCGTAGCGGGAGAACCGTACAATGAGCAGTTCTTC. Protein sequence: CASSVAGEPYNEQFF.

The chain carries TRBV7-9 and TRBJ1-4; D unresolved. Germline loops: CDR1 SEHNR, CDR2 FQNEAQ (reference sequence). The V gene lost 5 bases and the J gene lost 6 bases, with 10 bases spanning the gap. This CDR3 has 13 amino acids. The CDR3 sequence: CASSEGHYEKLFF. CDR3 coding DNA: TGTGCCAGCAGCGAGGGTCATTATGAAAAACTGTTTTTT.

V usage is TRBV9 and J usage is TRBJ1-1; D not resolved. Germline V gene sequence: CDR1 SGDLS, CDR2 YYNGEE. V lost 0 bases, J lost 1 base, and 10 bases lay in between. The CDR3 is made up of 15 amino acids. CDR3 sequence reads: CASSVGLGGNTEAFF. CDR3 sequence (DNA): TGTGCCAGCAGCGTAGGGCTTGGAGGGAACACTGAAGCTTTCTTT.

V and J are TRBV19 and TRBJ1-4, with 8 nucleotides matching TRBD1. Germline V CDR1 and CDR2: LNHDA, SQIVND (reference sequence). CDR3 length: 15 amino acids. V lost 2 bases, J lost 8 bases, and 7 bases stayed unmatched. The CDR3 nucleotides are TGTGCCAGTAGTATAAGACAGGGGATAAAGGAAAAACTGTTTTTT. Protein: CASSIRQGIKEKLFF.